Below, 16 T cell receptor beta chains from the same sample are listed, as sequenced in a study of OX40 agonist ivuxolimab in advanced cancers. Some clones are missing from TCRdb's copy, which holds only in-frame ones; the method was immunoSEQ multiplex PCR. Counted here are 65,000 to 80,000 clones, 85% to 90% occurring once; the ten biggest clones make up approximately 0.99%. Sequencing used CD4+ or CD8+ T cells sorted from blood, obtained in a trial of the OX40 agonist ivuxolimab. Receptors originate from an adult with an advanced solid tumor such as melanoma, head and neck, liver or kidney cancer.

CDR3 in DNA: TGTGCCAGCAGCTTAAGGGGGGAAGCTGGAAACACCATATATTTT. This codes for CASSLRGEAGNTIYF. The V call is TRBV7-3, the J call TRBJ1-3; D is possibly TRBD1 (5 bases). The V end lost 1 base, the J end lost 2 bases, and 9 bases lay between the germline ends. The V gene's germline CDR1 is SGHTA and CDR2 FQGTGA. This CDR3 has 15 amino acids.

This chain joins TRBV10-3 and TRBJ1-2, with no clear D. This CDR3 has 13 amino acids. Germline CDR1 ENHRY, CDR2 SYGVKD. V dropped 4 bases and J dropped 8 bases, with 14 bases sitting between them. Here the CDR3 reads CAISGSQGLGYTF. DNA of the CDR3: TGTGCCATCAGTGGATCCCAAGGGTTGGGCTACACCTTC.

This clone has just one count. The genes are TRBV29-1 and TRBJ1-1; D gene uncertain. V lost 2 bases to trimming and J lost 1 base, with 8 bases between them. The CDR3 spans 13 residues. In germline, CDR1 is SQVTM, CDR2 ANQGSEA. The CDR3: CSVELEENTEAFF. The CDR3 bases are TGCAGCGTTGAATTGGAAGAGAACACTGAAGCTTTCTTT.

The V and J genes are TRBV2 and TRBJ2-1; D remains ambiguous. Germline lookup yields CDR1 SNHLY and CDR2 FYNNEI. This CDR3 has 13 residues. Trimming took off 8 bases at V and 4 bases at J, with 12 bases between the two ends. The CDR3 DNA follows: TGTGCCAGCCTAGGAACCTTTTACAATGAGCAGTTCTTC. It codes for CASLGTFYNEQFF.

Here the CDR3 reads CASSSSGTVNTGELFF. The CDR3 DNA sequence: TGTGCCAGCTCATCTTCCGGGACAGTGAACACCGGGGAGCTGTTTTTT. This rearrangement joins TRBV18 to TRBJ2-2; 7 bases fit TRBD1. Germline loops: CDR1 KGHSH, CDR2 LQKENI. V was pared by 5 bases and J by 1 base, with 7 bases of the junction left unmatched. The CDR3 runs to 16 residues.

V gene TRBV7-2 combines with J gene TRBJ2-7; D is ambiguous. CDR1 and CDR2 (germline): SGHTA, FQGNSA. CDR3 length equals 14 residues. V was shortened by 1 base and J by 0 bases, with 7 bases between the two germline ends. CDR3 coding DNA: TGTGCCAGCAGCTTAGAAGTCCTCTCCTACGAGCAGTACTTC. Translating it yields CASSLEVLSYEQYF.

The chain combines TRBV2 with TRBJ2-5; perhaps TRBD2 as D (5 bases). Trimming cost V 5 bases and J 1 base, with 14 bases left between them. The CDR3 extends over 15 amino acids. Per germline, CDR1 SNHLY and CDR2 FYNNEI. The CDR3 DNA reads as TGTGCCAGCAGTAACGGCGGACTCTTCCAAGAGACCCAGTACTTC. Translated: CASSNGGLFQETQYF. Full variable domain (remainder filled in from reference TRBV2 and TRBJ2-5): EPEVTQTPSHQVTQMGQEVILRCVPISNHLYFYWYRQILGQKVEFLVSFYNNEISEKSEIFDDQFSVERPDGSNFTLKIRSTKLEDSAMYFCASSNGGLFQETQYFGPGTRLLVL.

Written as DNA, the CDR3 is TGTGCCAGCAGTTATAGAGTGTCCGGGGAGCTGTTTTTT. This sequence encodes CASSYRVSGELFF. This chain uses TRBV6-5 with TRBJ2-2; no clear D gene. This CDR3 spans 13 amino acids. The V and J ends lost 3 bases and 6 bases respectively, with 8 bases between them. The germline gives CDR1 MNHEY, CDR2 SVGAGI.

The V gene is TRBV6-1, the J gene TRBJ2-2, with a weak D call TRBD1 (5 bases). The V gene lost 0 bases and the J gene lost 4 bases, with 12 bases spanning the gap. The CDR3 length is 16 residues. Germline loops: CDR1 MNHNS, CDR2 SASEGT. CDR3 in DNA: TGTGCCAGCAGTGAAGCGCCCAGGGTGGGCACCGGGGAGCTGTTTTTT. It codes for CASSEAPRVGTGELFF.

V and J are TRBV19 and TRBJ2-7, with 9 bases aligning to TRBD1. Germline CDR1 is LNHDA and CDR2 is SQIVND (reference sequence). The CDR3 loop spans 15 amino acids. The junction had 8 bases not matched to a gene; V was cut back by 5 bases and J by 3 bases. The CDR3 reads CASSSRDRGNYEQYF. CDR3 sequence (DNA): TGTGCCAGTAGTTCACGTGACAGGGGGAACTACGAGCAGTACTTC.

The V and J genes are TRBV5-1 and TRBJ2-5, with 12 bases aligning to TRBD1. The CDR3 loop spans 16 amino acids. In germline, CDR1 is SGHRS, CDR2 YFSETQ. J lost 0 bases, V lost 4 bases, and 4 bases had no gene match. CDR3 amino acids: CASSPGTGGYQETQYF. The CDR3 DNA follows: TGCGCCAGCAGCCCGGGGACAGGGGGCTACCAAGAGACCCAGTACTTC.

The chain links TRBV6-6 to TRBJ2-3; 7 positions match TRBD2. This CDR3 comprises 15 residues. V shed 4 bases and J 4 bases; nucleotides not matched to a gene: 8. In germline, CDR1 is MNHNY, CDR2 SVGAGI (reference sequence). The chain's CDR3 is CASSLGSGDSDTQYF. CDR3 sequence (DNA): TGTGCCAGCAGTTTGGGGAGCGGGGACTCAGATACGCAGTATTTT.

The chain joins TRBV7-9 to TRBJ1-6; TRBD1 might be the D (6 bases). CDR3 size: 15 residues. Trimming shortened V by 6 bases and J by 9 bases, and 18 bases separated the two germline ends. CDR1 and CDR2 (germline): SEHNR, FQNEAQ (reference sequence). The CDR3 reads CASRPRQDLFSPLHF. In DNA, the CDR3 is TGTGCCAGCAGGCCCCGACAGGACTTATTTTCACCCCTCCACTTT.

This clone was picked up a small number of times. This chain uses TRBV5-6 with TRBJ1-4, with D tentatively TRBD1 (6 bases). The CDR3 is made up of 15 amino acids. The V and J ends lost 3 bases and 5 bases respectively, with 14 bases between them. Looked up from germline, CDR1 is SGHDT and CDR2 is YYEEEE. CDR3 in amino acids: CASSSGAGQNEKLFF. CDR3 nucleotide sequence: TGTGCCAGCAGCTCGGGGGCGGGACAAAATGAAAAACTGTTTTTT.

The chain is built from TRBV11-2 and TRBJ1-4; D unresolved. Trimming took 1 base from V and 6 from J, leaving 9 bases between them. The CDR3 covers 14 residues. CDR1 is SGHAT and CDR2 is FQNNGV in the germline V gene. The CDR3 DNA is TGTGCCAGCAGCTTAGGCAGGAGGGATGAAAAACTGTTTTTT. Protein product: CASSLGRRDEKLFF.

CDR3 nucleotide sequence: TGTGCCAGCAGCCAGAACGCGGTATTGACCCAGTACTTC. Protein sequence: CASSQNAVLTQYF. The chain recombines TRBV7-8 with TRBJ2-5; D gene uncertain. The CDR3 sequence is 13 residues long. CDR1 and CDR2 (germline): SGHVS, FQNEAQ. The V and J ends lost 5 bases and 7 bases respectively, with 14 bases between them.